The next 15 T cell receptor beta chains were all read from a single sample in a study of blood T cell repertoires in COVID-19. The table came from immunoSEQ multiplex PCR; TCRdb's copy has only in-frame clones and leaves some out. The sample consists of tens of thousands of clones, 75% to 90% of them appearing once. Sequencing input: peripheral blood. These receptors were collected from a man in his fifties or sixties with COVID-19, enrolled during active disease.

This CDR3 is CASSEPGGGGYTF. CDR3 bases: TGCGCCAGCAGCGAGCCCGGGGGGGGCGGCTACACCTTC. This chain uses TRBV5-1 with TRBJ1-2, with a possible D match to TRBD1 (6 bases). There are 13 residues in the CDR3. Per the germline V gene, CDR1 is SGHRS and CDR2 is YFSETQ. The germline V and J ends were trimmed by 4 bases and 8 bases, with 15 bases remaining between them.

The chain uses TRBV4-1 and TRBJ1-5, with 7 bases lining up with TRBD1. The V gene's germline CDR1 is MGHRA and CDR2 YSYEKL. V gave up 5 bases and J gave up 0 bases; unmatched junction bases: 4. CDR3 size: 15 residues. This CDR3 is CASSVRDSSNQPQHF. In DNA, the CDR3 is TGCGCCAGCAGCGTCCGGGACAGTAGCAATCAGCCCCAGCATTTT.

This chain joins TRBV5-4 and TRBJ2-2; D is perhaps TRBD1 (6 bases). With 0 bases removed from V and 3 bases from J, the gap between germline ends came to 15 bases. CDR3 size: 17 residues. CDR1 and CDR2 from the germline V gene are SGHNT and YYREEE (reference sequence). CDR3 nucleotide sequence: TGTGCCAGCAGCTTGGGCCGCGGCGGACAGTACACCGGGGAGCTGTTTTTT. Its protein is CASSLGRGGQYTGELFF.

The chain combines TRBV14 with TRBJ1-1; maybe TRBD1 (5 bases). V lost 4 bases and J lost 1, with 7 bases in between. Germline CDR1 and CDR2: SGHDN and FVKESK. The length of the CDR3 is 13 residues. The CDR3: CASSPQGNTEAFF. The CDR3 DNA reads TGTGCCAGCAGCCCTCAGGGGAACACTGAAGCTTTCTTT.

The gene calls are TRBV7-3 and TRBJ1-1, with TRBD1 as a possible D gene (5 bases). CDR1 is SGHTA and CDR2 is FQGTGA in the germline V gene. The CDR3 runs 13 residues. The V end was cut by 6 bases, the J end by 6 bases, with 14 bases between. CDR3: CASRPPEGPEAFF. The CDR3 DNA is TGTGCCAGCAGACCCCCGGAGGGGCCTGAAGCTTTCTTT.

The J gene is TRBJ1-1, the V gene TRBV10-3; 8 bases are shared with TRBD1. Trimming removed 10 bases from V and 4 bases from J; junction bases left unmatched: 11. CDR1 and CDR2 from the germline V gene are ENHRY and SYGVKD. This CDR3 region has 14 residues. For the CDR3, the DNA is TGTGCCACCCACCTGGACAGGGCGGCCACTGAAGCTTTCTTT. Translating gives CATHLDRAATEAFF.

The chain is built from TRBV5-5 and TRBJ1-1; 9 positions match TRBD1. V trimming: 10 bases; J trimming: 0 bases; junction bases outside the gene matches: 13. This CDR3 contains 16 residues. CDR1 is SGHKS, CDR2 YYEKEE, per germline (reference sequence). The CDR3 nucleotides are TGTGCCCCAGCGACTGGGACAGGGACCATGAACACTGAAGCTTTCTTT. It translates to CAPATGTGTMNTEAFF.

This clone was observed a handful of times. The CDR3 region is CASSLRDRQETQYF. CDR3 in DNA: TGTGCCAGCAGCTTAAGGGACAGACAAGAGACCCAGTACTTC. This chain connects TRBV7-9 to TRBJ2-5, with 7 positions matching TRBD1. This CDR3 contains 14 residues. J gave up 2 bases and V 2 bases, and 2 bases lay outside the gene matches. Germline V lookup: CDR1 SEHNR, CDR2 FQNEAQ (reference sequence).

This clone was observed a single time. The chain is built from TRBV4-3 and TRBJ1-2; a possible D gene is TRBD1 (6 bases). The germline V and J ends were trimmed by 0 bases and 6 bases, with 14 bases remaining between them. CDR1 and CDR2 from the germline V gene are LGHNA and YSLEER. The CDR3 has 15 residues. CDR3 nucleotide sequence: TGCGCCAGCAGCCAAGATACCCAGGGGCGAAATGGCTACACCTTC. This translates into CASSQDTQGRNGYTF.

This clone was counted a few times. The chain employs TRBV19 and TRBJ2-7; maybe TRBD2 (6 bases). CDR3 length equals 12 residues. V lost 8 bases to trimming and J lost 4 bases, with 12 bases between them. Per the germline V gene, CDR1 is LNHDA and CDR2 is SQIVND (reference sequence). The CDR3 reads CASGGGEYEQYF. The CDR3 DNA follows: TGTGCCAGTGGTGGCGGGGAGTACGAGCAGTACTTC.

The chain couples TRBV6-5 to TRBJ1-4, with D unclear. CDR1 is MNHEY and CDR2 is SVGAGI in the germline V gene. Deletions cut 2 bases from V and 7 bases from J, with 11 bases between. This CDR3 is built from 14 residues. The CDR3 DNA sequence: TGTGCCAGCAGTTACGGGAGGGCGGGTGAAAAACTGTTTTTT. It translates to CASSYGRAGEKLFF.

The genes are TRBV5-4 and TRBJ2-7; no clear D. With 4 bases removed from V and 0 bases from J, the gap between germline ends came to 11 bases. CDR1 is SGHNT and CDR2 is YYREEE in the germline V gene (reference sequence). There are 14 residues in the CDR3. Written as DNA, the CDR3 is TGTGCCAGCAGCCGCTTTTTTAGCTCCTACGAGCAGTACTTC. Protein sequence: CASSRFFSSYEQYF.

The chain couples TRBV3-1 (or the pseudogene TRBV3-2) to TRBJ1-2, with unresolved D. Germline V gene sequence: CDR1 LGHDT, CDR2 YNNKEL (reference sequence). The CDR3 spans 15 residues. V was clipped by 0 bases and J by 3 bases, with 11 bases between them. The CDR3 DNA reads as TGTGCCAGCAGCCAAGATCCCGGGAATTACTATGGCTACACCTTC. It is translated as CASSQDPGNYYGYTF.

This CDR3 reads CASSPFTGEKLFF. The CDR3 DNA follows: TGTGCCAGCTCTCCGTTTACGGGGGAAAAACTGTTTTTT. This chain links TRBV12-3 or TRBV12-4 with TRBJ1-4; no clear D. V was trimmed by 8 bases and J by 8 bases, leaving 15 bases between them. This CDR3 contains 13 residues.

The chain has TRBV9 and TRBJ2-7; 8 nucleotides align to TRBD2. Germline-derived CDR1 and CDR2 are SGDLS and YYNGEE. The CDR3 contains 17 residues. The ends lost 0 bases at V and 0 bases at J; junction bases unmatched: 8. CDR3 residues: CASSVGGAGGLSYEQYF. The CDR3 region has the DNA TGTGCCAGCAGCGTAGGAGGCGCGGGAGGCCTCTCCTACGAGCAGTACTTC. Based on the CDR3 plus reference TRBV9 and TRBJ2-7, the full variable domain is DSGVTQTPKHLITATGQRVTLRCSPRSGDLSVYWYQQSLDQGLQFLIQYYNGEERAKGNILERFSAQQFPDLHSELNLSSLELGDSALYFCASSVGGAGGLSYEQYFGPGTRLTVT.